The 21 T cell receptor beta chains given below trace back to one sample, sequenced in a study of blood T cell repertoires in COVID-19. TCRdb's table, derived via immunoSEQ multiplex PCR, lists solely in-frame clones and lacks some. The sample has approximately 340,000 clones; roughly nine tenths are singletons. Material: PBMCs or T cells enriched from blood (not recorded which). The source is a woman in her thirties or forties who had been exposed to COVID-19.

CDR3 region: CASSPGARYGYTF. The DNA for the CDR3 is TGTGCCAGCTCTCCAGGGGCGCGATATGGCTACACCTTC. The chain is built from TRBV9 and TRBJ1-2; D may be TRBD1 (6 bases). V lost 7 bases and J lost 5, with 15 bases in between. The CDR3 has 13 residues. Germline-derived CDR1 and CDR2 are SGDLS and YYNGEE.

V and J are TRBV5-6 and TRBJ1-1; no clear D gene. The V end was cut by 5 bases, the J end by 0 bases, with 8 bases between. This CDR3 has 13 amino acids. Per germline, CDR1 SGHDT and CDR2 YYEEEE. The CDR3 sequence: CASRSGMNTEAFF. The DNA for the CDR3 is TGTGCCAGCAGGTCGGGTATGAACACTGAAGCTTTCTTT.

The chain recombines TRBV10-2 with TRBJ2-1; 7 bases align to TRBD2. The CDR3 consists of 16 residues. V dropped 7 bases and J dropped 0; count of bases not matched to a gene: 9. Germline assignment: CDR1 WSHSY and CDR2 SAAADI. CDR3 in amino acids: CASTGRLAASYNEQFF. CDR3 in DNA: TGCGCCAGCACAGGTCGGCTAGCGGCCTCCTACAATGAGCAGTTCTTC.

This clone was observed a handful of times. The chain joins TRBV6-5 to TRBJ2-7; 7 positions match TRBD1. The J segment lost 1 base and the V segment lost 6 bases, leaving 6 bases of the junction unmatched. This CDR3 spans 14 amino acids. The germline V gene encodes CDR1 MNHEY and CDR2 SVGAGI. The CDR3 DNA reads TGTGCCAGCAGGGCACTGGACAGGTCCTACGAGCAGTACTTC. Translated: CASRALDRSYEQYF.

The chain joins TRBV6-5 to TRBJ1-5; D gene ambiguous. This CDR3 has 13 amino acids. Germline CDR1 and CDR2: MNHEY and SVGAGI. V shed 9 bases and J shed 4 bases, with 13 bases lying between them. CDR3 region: CASESFRNQPQHF. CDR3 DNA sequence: TGTGCCAGTGAATCGTTTAGAAATCAGCCCCAGCATTTT.

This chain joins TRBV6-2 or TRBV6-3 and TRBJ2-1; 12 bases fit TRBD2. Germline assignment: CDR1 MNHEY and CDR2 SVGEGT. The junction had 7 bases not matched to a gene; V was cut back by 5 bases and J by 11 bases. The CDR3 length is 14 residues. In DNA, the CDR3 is TGTGCCAGCAGTACTCGGACTAGCGGGATCCAGCAGTTCTTC. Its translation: CASSTRTSGIQQFF.

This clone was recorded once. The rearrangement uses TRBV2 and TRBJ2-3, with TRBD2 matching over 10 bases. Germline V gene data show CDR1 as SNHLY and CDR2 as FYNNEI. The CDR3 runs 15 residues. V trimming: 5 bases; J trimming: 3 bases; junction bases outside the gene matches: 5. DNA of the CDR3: TGTGCCAGCAGTTCACTAGCGGGAAATACAGATACGCAGTATTTT. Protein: CASSSLAGNTDTQYF.

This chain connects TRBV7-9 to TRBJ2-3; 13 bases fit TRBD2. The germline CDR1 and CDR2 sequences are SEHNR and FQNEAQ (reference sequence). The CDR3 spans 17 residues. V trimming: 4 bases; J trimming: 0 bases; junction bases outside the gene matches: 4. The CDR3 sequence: CASSSGLAGRSTDTQYF. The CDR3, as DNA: TGTGCCAGCAGCTCGGGACTAGCGGGACGTAGCACAGATACGCAGTATTTT.

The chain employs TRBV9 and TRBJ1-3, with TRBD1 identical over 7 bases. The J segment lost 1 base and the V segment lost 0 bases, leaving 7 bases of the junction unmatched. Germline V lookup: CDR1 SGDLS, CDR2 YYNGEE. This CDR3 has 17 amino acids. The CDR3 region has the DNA TGTGCCAGCAGCGTAGAGGGGGCAACTCCTTCTGGAAACACCATATATTTT. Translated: CASSVEGATPSGNTIYF.

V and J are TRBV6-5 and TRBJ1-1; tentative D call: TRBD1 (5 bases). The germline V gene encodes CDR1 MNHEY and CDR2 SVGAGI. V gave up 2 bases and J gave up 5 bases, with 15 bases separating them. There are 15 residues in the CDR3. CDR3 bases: TGTGCCAGCAGTTACCTTCTTGGGGCTGGGACTGAAGCTTTCTTT. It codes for CASSYLLGAGTEAFF.

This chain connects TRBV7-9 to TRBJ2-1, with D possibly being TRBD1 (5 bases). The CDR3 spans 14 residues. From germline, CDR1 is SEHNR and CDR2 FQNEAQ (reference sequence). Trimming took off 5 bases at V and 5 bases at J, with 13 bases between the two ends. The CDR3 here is CASSPSGIHNEQFF. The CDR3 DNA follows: TGTGCCAGCAGCCCCTCAGGGATTCACAATGAGCAGTTCTTC.

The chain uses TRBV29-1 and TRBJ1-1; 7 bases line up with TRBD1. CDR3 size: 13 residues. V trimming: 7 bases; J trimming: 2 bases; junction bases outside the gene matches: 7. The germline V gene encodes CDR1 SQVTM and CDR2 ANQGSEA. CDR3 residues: CSASGQPNTEAFF. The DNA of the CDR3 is TGCAGCGCGTCGGGACAGCCTAACACTGAAGCTTTCTTT.

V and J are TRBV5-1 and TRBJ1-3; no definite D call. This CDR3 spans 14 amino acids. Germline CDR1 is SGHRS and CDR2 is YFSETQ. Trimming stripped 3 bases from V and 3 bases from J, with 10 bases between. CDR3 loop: CASSYEGRGNTIYF. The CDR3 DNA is TGCGCCAGCAGCTACGAGGGTCGTGGAAACACCATATATTTT.

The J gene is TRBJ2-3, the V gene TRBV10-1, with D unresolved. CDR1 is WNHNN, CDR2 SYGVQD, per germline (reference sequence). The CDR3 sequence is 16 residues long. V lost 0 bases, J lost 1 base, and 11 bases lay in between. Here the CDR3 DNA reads TGCGCCAGCAGTGAGTCTGAACAGTGGGGCACAGATACGCAGTATTTT. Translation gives CASSESEQWGTDTQYF.

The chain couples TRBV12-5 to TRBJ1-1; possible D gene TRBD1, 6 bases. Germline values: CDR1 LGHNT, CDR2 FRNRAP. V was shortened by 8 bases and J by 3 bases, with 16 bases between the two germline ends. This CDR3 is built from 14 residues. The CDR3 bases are TGTGCTAGTCATCAGGGACACGGATACACTGAAGCTTTCTTT. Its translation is CASHQGHGYTEAFF.

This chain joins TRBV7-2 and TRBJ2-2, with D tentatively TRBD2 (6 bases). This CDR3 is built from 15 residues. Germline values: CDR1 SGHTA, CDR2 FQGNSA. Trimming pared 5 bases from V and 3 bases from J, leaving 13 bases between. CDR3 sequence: CASSPRLGYTGELFF. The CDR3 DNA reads TGTGCCAGCAGCCCTCGACTAGGGTACACCGGGGAGCTGTTTTTT.

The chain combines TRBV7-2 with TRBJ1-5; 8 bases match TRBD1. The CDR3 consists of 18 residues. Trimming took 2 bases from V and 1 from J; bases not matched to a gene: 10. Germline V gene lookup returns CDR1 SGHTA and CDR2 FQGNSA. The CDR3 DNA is TGTGCCAGCAGCTTATTCGGACAGGGCGGAACGAGCAATCAGCCCCAGCATTTT. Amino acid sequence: CASSLFGQGGTSNQPQHF.

CDR3 in DNA: TGTGCCACCTCGAGCCAGGGAAAGCCCAATCAGCCCCAGCATTTT. This encodes CATSSQGKPNQPQHF. The chain is built from TRBV19 and TRBJ1-5; D possibly corresponds to TRBD1 (5 bases). The V gene lost 10 bases and the J gene lost 3 bases, with 19 bases spanning the gap. Germline CDR1 and CDR2: LNHDA and SQIVND (reference sequence). CDR3 length equals 15 residues.

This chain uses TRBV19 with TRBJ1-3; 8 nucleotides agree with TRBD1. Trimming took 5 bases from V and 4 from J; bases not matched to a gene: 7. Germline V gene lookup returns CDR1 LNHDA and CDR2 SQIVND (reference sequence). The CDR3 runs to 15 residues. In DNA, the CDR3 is TGTGCCAGTAGTCCGCAGACAGGGGCCGGAAACACCATATATTTT. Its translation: CASSPQTGAGNTIYF.

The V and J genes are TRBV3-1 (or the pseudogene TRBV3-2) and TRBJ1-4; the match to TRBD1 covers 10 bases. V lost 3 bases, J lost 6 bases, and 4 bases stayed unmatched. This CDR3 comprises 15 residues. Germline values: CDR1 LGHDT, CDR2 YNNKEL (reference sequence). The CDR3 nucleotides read TGTGCCAGCAGCCAGTCCGGGACAGGGGATGAAAAACTGTTTTTT. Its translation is CASSQSGTGDEKLFF.

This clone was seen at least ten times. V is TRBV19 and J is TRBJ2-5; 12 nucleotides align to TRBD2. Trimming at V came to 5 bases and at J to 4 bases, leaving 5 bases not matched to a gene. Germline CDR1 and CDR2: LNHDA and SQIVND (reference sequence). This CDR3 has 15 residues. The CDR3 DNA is TGTGCCAGTAGTCAGACTAGCGGGAGTCTAGAGACCCAGTACTTC. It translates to CASSQTSGSLETQYF.